The next 13 T cell receptor beta chains were all read from a single sample in a study of blood T cell repertoires in COVID-19. Clones were read by immunoSEQ multiplex PCR, and TCRdb kept only the in-frame ones, dropping some. The sample shows around 250,000 clones, over 80% of them seen only once. The sequencing sample was made of PBMCs or T cells enriched from blood (not recorded which). The origin of the receptors is a human donor in a cohort exposed to, infected with or recovered from COVID-19 (not recorded which). The donor label of this sample is uncertain.

The chain has TRBV9 and TRBJ1-2, with 8 bases identical to TRBD1. The CDR3 length is 14 residues. The trim removed 4 bases at V and 4 bases at J, leaving 6 bases unmatched. Germline V gives CDR1 SGDLS, CDR2 YYNGEE. This CDR3 is CASSPSTGAYGYTF. CDR3 coding DNA: TGTGCCAGCAGCCCTTCGACAGGGGCCTATGGCTACACCTTC.

For this clone: This CDR3 is also generated by other DNA sequences in the sample. The J gene is TRBJ1-1, the V gene TRBV5-4, with D tentatively TRBD1 (5 bases). Per germline, CDR1 SGHNT and CDR2 YYREEE (reference sequence). The V gene lost 0 bases and the J gene lost 4 bases, with 7 bases spanning the gap. This CDR3 spans 13 amino acids. The CDR3 is CASSLGGGTEAFF. CDR3 bases: TGTGCCAGCAGCTTGGGGGGGGGCACTGAAGCTTTCTTT.

CDR3 sequence reads: CSVEDRVSDYGYTF. The CDR3 region has the DNA TGCAGCGTTGAAGATCGAGTCAGCGACTATGGCTACACCTTC. The chain joins TRBV29-1 to TRBJ1-2; D uncertain. Trimming took 0 bases from V and 3 from J, leaving 11 bases between them. The CDR3 is 14 residues long. The V gene's germline CDR1 is SQVTM and CDR2 ANQGSEA.

V gene TRBV4-1 combines with J gene TRBJ1-3; 7 bases agree with TRBD1. CDR3 length: 17 residues. After removal of 0 bases from V and 2 bases from J, the junction contained 7 bases not matched to a gene. Germline loops: CDR1 MGHRA, CDR2 YSYEKL. CDR3 residues: CASSQEGRQGPGNTIYF. The CDR3, as DNA: TGCGCCAGCAGCCAAGAAGGTAGACAGGGACCTGGAAACACCATATATTTT.

The chain employs TRBV21-1 and TRBJ1-5. TRBV21-1 is listed as a pseudogene. The CDR3 sequence is 13 residues long. The CDR3 nucleotides read TGTGCCAGCAGCAAAGTAGAGGGTCAGCCCCAGCATTTT. This sequence encodes CASSKVEGQPQHF.

The chain uses TRBV4-1 and TRBJ2-2; a possible D gene is TRBD1 (6 bases). This CDR3 is built from 16 residues. Germline V gene sequence: CDR1 MGHRA, CDR2 YSYEKL. Trimming took 3 bases from V and 3 from J, leaving 14 bases between them. In DNA form, the CDR3 reads TGCGCCAGCAGCCATCGTAGGGGGATTTACACCGGGGAGCTGTTTTTT. Translated: CASSHRRGIYTGELFF.

This clone has just one count. The chain has TRBV7-9 and TRBJ1-1; 8 positions agree with TRBD1. The germline V gene encodes CDR1 SEHNR and CDR2 FQNEAQ (reference sequence). This CDR3 spans 14 amino acids. V was clipped by 1 base and J by 4 bases; unmatched bases: 2. CDR3 nucleotide sequence: TGTGCCAGCAGCTTAGGGACAGGGCTCACTGAAGCTTTCTTT. It codes for CASSLGTGLTEAFF.

This chain links TRBV16 with TRBJ1-1; D ambiguous. V was shortened by 8 bases and J by 0 bases, with 13 bases between the two germline ends. From germline, CDR1 is KGHSY and CDR2 FQNENV. The CDR3 has 14 residues. CDR3 in amino acids: CASVFAAMNTEAFF. The CDR3 nucleotides are TGTGCCAGCGTCTTCGCCGCTATGAACACTGAAGCTTTCTTT.

In its sample, this clone was seen a few times. This chain connects TRBV18 to TRBJ2-5; 9 bases match TRBD1. The CDR3 sequence is 15 residues long. Looked up from germline, CDR1 is KGHSH and CDR2 is LQKENI. The J segment lost 4 bases and the V segment lost 3 bases, leaving 6 bases of the junction unmatched. For the CDR3, the DNA is TGTGCCAGCTCACCGCTTGGGACAGGGTTAGAGACCCAGTACTTC. Translating it yields CASSPLGTGLETQYF.

The rearrangement joins TRBV2 to TRBJ1-1, with D perhaps TRBD1 (6 bases). Germline CDR1 and CDR2: SNHLY and FYNNEI. This CDR3 is built from 14 residues. V was clipped by 4 bases and J by 2 bases, with 11 bases between them. The CDR3 bases are TGTGCCAGCAGTGTCGCCAGGGGAAACACTGAAGCTTTCTTT. Translation gives CASSVARGNTEAFF. Based on the CDR3 plus reference TRBV2 and TRBJ1-1, the full variable domain is EPEVTQTPSHQVTQMGQEVILRCVPISNHLYFYWYRQILGQKVEFLVSFYNNEISEKSEIFDDQFSVERPDGSNFTLKIRSTKLEDSAMYFCASSVARGNTEAFFGQGTRLTVV.

The rearrangement joins TRBV12-5 to TRBJ1-5; D uncertain. Trimming stripped 5 bases from V and 3 bases from J, with 11 bases between. CDR1 is LGHNT, CDR2 FRNRAP, per germline. The CDR3 contains 14 residues. DNA of the CDR3: TGTGCTAGTGGTCCCCCGAGGTCCAATCAGCCCCAGCATTTT. Protein sequence: CASGPPRSNQPQHF.

This chain links TRBV7-9 with TRBJ2-7; 8 bases map to TRBD2. The ends lost 0 bases at V and 4 bases at J; junction bases unmatched: 2. CDR1 SEHNR and CDR2 FQNEAQ come from the germline V gene (reference sequence). The CDR3 contains 14 residues. The CDR3 coding sequence is TGTGCCAGCAGCTTAGCCAGCGGGGGTTACGAGCAGTACTTC. Encoded protein: CASSLASGGYEQYF.

This chain links TRBV9 with TRBJ1-1; D gene uncertain. This CDR3 spans 18 amino acids. In germline, CDR1 is SGDLS, CDR2 YYNGEE. V was pared by 3 bases and J by 5 bases, with 26 bases between. The CDR3 protein is CASSEKVRATGPGTEAFF. The DNA for the CDR3 is TGTGCCAGCAGCGAAAAAGTAAGGGCCACCGGGCCGGGGACTGAAGCTTTCTTT.